One T cell receptor (beta chain) is described in this entry. Its antigen is undetermined. This sample is part of a study of CD4+ T cells in melanoma. Study-level results: A reported correlation linked neoantigen-specific CD4+ T cells to CD8+, macrophage and B cell function.

V dropped 0 bases and J dropped 4 bases, with 10 bases sitting between them. Germline V CDR1 and CDR2: SGHDT, YYEEEE. The CDR3 loop spans 14 amino acids. Profiling relied on immunoSEQ multiplex PCR, and the TCRdb table lists in-frame clones only, not all of them. The data contain 20,000 or so clones, roughly 80% of them seen just once; the ten biggest clones take up 5.4%. The chain recombines TRBV5-6 with TRBJ1-1; D unclear. The TCR sequence derives from a human donor with melanoma. Material: cells from a culture (not recorded whether cultured in vitro). The CDR3 sequence is CASSLGGPLTEAFF. DNA for the CDR3: TGTGCCAGCAGCTTGGGTGGGCCGCTCACTGAAGCTTTCTTT.